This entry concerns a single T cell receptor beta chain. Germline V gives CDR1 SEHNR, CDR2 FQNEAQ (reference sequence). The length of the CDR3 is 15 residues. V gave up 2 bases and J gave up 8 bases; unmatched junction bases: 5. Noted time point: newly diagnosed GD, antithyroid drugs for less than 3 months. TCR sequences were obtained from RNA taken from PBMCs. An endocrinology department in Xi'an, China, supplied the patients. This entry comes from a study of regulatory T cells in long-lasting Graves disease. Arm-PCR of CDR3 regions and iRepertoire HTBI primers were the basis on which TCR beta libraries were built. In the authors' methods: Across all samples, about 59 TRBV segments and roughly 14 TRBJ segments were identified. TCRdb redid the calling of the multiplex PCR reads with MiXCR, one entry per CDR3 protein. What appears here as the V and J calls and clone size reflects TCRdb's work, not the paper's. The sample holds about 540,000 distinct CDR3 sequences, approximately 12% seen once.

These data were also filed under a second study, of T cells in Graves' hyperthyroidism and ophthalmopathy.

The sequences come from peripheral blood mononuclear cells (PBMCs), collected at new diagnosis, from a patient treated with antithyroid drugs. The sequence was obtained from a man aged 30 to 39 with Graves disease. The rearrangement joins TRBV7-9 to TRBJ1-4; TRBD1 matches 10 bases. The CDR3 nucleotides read TGTGCCAGCAGCTTACAGGGGACAGGGGCCGAAAAACTGTTTTTT. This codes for CASSLQGTGAEKLFF.